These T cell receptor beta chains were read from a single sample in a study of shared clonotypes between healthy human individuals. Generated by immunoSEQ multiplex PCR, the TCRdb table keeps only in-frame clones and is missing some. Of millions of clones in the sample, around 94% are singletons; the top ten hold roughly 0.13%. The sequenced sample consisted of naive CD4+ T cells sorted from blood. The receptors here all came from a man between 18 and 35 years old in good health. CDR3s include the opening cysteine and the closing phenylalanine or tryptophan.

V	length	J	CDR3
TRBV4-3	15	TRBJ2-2	CASSHLAANTGELFF
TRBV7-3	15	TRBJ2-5	CASSIQAGAQETQYF
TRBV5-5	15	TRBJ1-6	CASSLGQGASSPLHF
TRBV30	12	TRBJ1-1	CALSEKNTEAFF
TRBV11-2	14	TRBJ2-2	CASSINRGPGELFF
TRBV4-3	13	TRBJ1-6	CASSRDRVQPLHF
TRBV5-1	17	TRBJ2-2	CASSLGPDQTSTGELFF
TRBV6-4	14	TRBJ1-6	CASRRDYGDSPLHF
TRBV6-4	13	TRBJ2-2	CASSPGGTGELFF
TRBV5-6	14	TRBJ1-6	CASGDGKYNSPLHF
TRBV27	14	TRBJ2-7	CASSPRQGTYEQYF
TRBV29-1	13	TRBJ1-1	CSVEVGVSTEAFF
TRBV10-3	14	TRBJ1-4	CAITRTLQPEKLFF
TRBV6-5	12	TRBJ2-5	CASSYTKETQYF
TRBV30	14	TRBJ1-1	CAWTPTGVGTEAFF
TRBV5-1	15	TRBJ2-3	CASSLGLAGGDTQYF
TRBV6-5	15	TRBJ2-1	CASAVLLAGDNEQFF
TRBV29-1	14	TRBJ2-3	CSVLRGGITDTQYF
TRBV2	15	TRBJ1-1	CASSVGGPRSTEAFF
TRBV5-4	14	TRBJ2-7	CASSLFAGAGEQYF
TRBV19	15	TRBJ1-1	CASSTQTGGWTEAFF
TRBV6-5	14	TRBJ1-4	CASRLSLGAEKLFF
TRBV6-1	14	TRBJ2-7	CASRSGTGVNEQYF
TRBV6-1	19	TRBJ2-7	CASSADSRLSGTRIDEQYF
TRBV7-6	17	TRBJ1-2	CASSPGSGIGANYGYTF
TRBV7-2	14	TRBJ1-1	CASSLFRERTEAFF
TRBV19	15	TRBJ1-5	CASCWQGATGQPQHF
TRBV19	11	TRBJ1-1	CASSIPTEAFF
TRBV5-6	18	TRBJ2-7	CASSLAASGGLKYYEQYF
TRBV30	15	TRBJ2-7	CASRTSGSPSYEQYF
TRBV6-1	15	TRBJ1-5	CASSEVRGNDQPQHF
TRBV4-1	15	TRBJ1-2	CASSQFSTGLYGYTF
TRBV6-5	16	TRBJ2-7	CASSYTRGTKGGEQYF
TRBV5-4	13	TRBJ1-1	CASSAVGGQEAFF
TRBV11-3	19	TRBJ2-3	CASSLDHPAAGGGTDTQYF
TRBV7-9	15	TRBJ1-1	CASSFDLGGGTEAFF
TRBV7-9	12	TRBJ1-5	CASSLDPQPQHF
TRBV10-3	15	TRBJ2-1	CAISPQGRENNEQFF
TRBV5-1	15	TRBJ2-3	CASSEGQGALDTQYF
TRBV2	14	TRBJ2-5	CASTLTGGGETQYF
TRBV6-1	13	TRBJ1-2	CASRATGRGGYTF
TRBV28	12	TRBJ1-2	CASSLLQYGYTF
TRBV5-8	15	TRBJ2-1	CASSLQGLSYNEQFF
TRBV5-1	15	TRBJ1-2	CASSPGGSPNYGYTF
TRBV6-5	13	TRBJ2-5	CASSFEGLGTQYF
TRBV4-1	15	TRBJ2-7	CASSQRIAGKNEQYF
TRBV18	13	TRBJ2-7	CASSPPGSDGQYF
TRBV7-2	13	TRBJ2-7	CASSRGTSYEQYF
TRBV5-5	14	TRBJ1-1	CASSFDRLNTEAFF
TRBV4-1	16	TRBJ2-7	CASSQDPASRATKQYF
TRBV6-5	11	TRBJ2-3	CASSGTHTQYF
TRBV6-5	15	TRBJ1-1	CASSSWTGSDTEAFF
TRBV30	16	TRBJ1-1	CAWSRVVVLSNTEAFF
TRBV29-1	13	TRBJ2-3	CSGTSGLGDTQYF
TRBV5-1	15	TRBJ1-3	CASSEVQGSGNTIYF